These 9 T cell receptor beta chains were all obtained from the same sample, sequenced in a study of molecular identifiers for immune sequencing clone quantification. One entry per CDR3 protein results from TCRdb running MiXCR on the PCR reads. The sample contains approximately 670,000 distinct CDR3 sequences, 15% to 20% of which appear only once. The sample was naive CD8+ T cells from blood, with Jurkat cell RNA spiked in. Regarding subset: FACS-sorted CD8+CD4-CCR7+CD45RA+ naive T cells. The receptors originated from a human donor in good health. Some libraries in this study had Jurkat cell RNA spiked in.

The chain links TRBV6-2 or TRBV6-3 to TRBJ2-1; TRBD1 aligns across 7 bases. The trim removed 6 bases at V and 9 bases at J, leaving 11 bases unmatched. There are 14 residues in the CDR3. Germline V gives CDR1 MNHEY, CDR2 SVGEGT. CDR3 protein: CASSQRQGLGEQFF. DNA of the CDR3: TGTGCCAGCAGCCAGAGACAGGGTTTGGGTGAGCAGTTCTTC.

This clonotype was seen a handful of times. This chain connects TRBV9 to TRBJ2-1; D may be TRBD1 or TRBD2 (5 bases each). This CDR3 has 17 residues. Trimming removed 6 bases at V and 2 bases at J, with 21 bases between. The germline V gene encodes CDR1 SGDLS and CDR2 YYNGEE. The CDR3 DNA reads TGTGCCAGCACCCCACGGGGCCGAGGTACTCCCTACAATGAGCAGTTCTTC. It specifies CASTPRGRGTPYNEQFF.

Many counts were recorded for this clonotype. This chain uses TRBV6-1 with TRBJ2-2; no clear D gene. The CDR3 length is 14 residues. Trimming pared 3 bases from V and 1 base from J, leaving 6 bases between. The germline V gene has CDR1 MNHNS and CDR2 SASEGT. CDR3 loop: CASSEGLNTGELFF. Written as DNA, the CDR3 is TGTGCCAGCAGTGAGGGATTGAACACCGGGGAGCTGTTTTTT.

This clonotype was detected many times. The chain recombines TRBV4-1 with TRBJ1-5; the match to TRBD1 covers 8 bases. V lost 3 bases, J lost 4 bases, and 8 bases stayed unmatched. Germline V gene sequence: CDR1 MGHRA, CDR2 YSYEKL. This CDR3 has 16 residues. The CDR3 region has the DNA TGCGCCAGCAGCCAGGGAGGGACAGGCATAAATCAGCCCCAGCATTTT. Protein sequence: CASSQGGTGINQPQHF.

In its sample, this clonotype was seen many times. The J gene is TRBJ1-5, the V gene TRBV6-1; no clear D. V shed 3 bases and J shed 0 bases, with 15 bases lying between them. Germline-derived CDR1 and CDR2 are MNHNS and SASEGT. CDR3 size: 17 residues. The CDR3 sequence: CASSDPHKSGSNQPQHF. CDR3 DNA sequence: TGTGCCAGCAGTGACCCCCATAAGAGTGGTAGCAATCAGCCCCAGCATTTT.

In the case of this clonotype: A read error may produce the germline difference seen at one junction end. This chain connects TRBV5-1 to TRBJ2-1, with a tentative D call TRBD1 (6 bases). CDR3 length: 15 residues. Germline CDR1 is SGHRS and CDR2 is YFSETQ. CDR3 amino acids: CTSSPRRGLDNEQFF. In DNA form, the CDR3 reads TGCACCAGCAGCCCACGCAGGGGTTTGGACAATGAGCAGTTCTTC. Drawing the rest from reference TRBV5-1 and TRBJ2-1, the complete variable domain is KAGVTQTPRYLIKTRGQQVTLSCSPISGHRSVSWYQQTPGQGLQFLFEYFSETQRNKGNFPGRFSGRQFSNSRSEMNVSTLELGDSALYLCTSSPRRGLDNEQFFGPGTRLTVL.

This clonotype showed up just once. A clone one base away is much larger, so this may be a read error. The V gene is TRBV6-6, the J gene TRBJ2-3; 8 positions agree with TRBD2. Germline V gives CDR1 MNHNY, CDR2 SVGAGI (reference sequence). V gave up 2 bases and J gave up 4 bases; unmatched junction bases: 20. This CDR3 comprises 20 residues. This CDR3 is CASSYALLGRREVSADTQYF. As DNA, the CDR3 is TGTGCCAGCAGTTACGCGCTTTTGGGGCGGCGGGAGGTTAGCGCAGATACGCAGTATTTT.

CDR3 sequence reads: CASSQGWGSRDTQYF. Here the CDR3 DNA reads TGCGCCAGCAGCCAAGGATGGGGAAGTCGGGATACGCAGTATTTT. The chain has TRBV4-3 and TRBJ2-3; D call uncertain. V was trimmed by 1 base and J by 6 bases, leaving 14 bases between them. The CDR3 length is 15 residues. Germline lookup yields CDR1 LGHNA and CDR2 YSLEER.

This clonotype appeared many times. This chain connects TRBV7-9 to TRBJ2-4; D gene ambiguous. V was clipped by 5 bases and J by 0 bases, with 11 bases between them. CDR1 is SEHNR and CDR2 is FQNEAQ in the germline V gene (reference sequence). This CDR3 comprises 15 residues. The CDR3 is CASSSTDQAKNIQYF. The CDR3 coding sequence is TGTGCCAGCAGCAGCACGGATCAAGCCAAAAACATTCAGTACTTC.